A single sample gave rise to the 7 T cell receptor beta chains below, sequenced in a study of CD8+ T cells in alopecia areata. In alopecia areata patients, both lesional scalp punch biopsies and peripheral blood were collected. Following RNA extraction, reverse transcription yielded cDNA that acted as the sequencing template. Clones were sequenced by immunoSEQ multiplex PCR, and TCRdb holds only the in-frame ones, with some missing. The sample includes approximately 6,700 clones, 50% to 75% seen only once; the top ten take around 15%. Specimen: skin, collected at week 0. The receptors were sampled from a human donor with alopecia areata.

The chain joins TRBV6-5 to TRBJ2-5; the D is unclear. The CDR3 is 15 residues long. V shed 6 bases and J shed 1 base, with 15 bases lying between them. CDR1 is MNHEY and CDR2 is SVGAGI in the germline V gene. The CDR3 is CASRPYNRVQETQYF. CDR3 nucleotide sequence: TGTGCCAGCAGACCCTATAATAGAGTCCAAGAGACCCAGTACTTC.

This rearrangement joins TRBV7-9 to TRBJ2-5; D not certain. Germline V gives CDR1 SEHNR, CDR2 FQNEAQ (reference sequence). V was trimmed by 2 bases and J by 1 base, leaving 8 bases between them. CDR3 length: 14 residues. CDR3 sequence (DNA): TGTGCCAGCAGCTTAATTGGCCTCCAAGAGACCCAGTACTTC. The encoded protein is CASSLIGLQETQYF.

The CDR3 loop is CASSQVHGLFNTEAFF. CDR3 coding DNA: TGCGCCAGCAGCCAAGTCCATGGGCTGTTCAACACTGAAGCTTTCTTT. The rearrangement joins TRBV4-3 to TRBJ1-1; no firm D call. This CDR3 region has 16 residues. Germline CDR1 and CDR2: LGHNA and YSLEER. Deletions cut 1 base from V and 2 bases from J, with 14 bases between.

The chain carries TRBV5-5 and TRBJ2-2, with 7 nucleotides matching TRBD2. The CDR3 has 15 residues. After removal of 4 bases from V and 3 bases from J, the junction contained 6 bases not matched to a gene. Germline values: CDR1 SGHKS, CDR2 YYEKEE (reference sequence). The CDR3 loop is CASSRAGRDTGELFF. In nucleotides, the CDR3 is TGTGCCAGCAGCCGGGCGGGGAGGGACACCGGGGAGCTGTTTTTT.

This chain links TRBV6-6 with TRBJ1-2; the match to TRBD1 covers 10 bases. The V gene end was trimmed by 6 bases and the J gene end by 5 bases; junction bases not matched to a gene: 3. This CDR3 is built from 13 residues. Germline V gene sequence: CDR1 MNHNY, CDR2 SVGAGI (reference sequence). The CDR3, as DNA: TGTGCCAGCAGGTTGGGACAGGGGTATGGCTACACCTTC. This sequence encodes CASRLGQGYGYTF.

This clone was seen only a few times. The chain employs TRBV7-2 and TRBJ2-1; the D gene is possibly TRBD2 (6 bases). This CDR3 is 16 amino acids long. Trimming took off 0 bases at V and 5 bases at J, with 14 bases between the two ends. Germline CDR1 SGHTA, CDR2 FQGNSA. CDR3 in amino acids: CASSLAAGPTDNEQFF. CDR3 DNA: TGTGCCAGCAGCTTAGCGGCGGGGCCCACGGACAATGAGCAGTTCTTC.

This chain connects TRBV11-2 to TRBJ2-5, with 9 bases matching TRBD1. This CDR3 region has 16 residues. Germline CDR1 is SGHAT and CDR2 is FQNNGV. The junction had 16 bases not matched to a gene; V was cut back by 5 bases and J by 9 bases. The CDR3 nucleotides are TGTGCCAGCAGCGCAAGGGACAGGGTCGAGAATGAGCCCCAGTACTTC. This sequence encodes CASSARDRVENEPQYF.